Each of the 23 T cell receptor beta chains below was sequenced from the same sample in a study of T cell responses to AZD1222 COVID-19 vaccine. This table comes from immunoSEQ multiplex PCR, and its TCRdb copy is limited to in-frame clones, with some not included. Here the sample spans approximately 100,000 clones, about 92% being singletons. This material consisted of peripheral blood, taken on day 0 of AZD1222 vaccination. These receptors were collected from an adult in good health.

V gene TRBV28 combines with J gene TRBJ1-5; possibly TRBD1 for D (5 bases). This CDR3 has 15 residues. V dropped 4 bases and J dropped 6 bases, with 16 bases sitting between them. The germline V gene encodes CDR1 MDHEN and CDR2 SYDVKM. CDR3 bases: TGTGCCAGCAGTTCGGATTCGGGGGGGAGTCAGCCCCAGCATTTT. Amino acid sequence: CASSSDSGGSQPQHF.

This sequence joins TRBV5-1 and TRBJ2-7; 7 bases line up with TRBD1. CDR1 is SGHRS, CDR2 YFSETQ, per germline. This CDR3 is built from 14 residues. V was pared by 0 bases and J by 0 bases, with 0 bases of the junction left unmatched. DNA for the CDR3: TGCGCCAGCAGCTTGGAGGGGGCCTCCTACGAGCAGTACTTC. Translated: CASSLEGASYEQYF.

CDR3 nucleotides: TGTGCCATCAGTTTCAAGGACAGGGGTGAGACCCAGTACTTC. It translates to CAISFKDRGETQYF. The chain combines TRBV10-3 with TRBJ2-5; 9 nucleotides agree with TRBD1. Germline V gene sequence: CDR1 ENHRY, CDR2 SYGVKD. The ends lost 5 bases at V and 5 bases at J; junction bases unmatched: 6. The CDR3 consists of 14 residues.

This clone has a single count. The chain has TRBV7-2 and TRBJ1-5; D ambiguous. V was cut by 1 base and J by 3 bases, with 13 bases left in between. This CDR3 spans 16 amino acids. Germline CDR1 is SGHTA and CDR2 is FQGNSA. This CDR3 is CASSLEGASPNQPQHF. In DNA, the CDR3 is TGTGCCAGCAGCTTAGAGGGCGCCAGCCCCAATCAGCCCCAGCATTTT.

J is TRBJ2-4 and V is TRBV5-6; 7 nucleotides match TRBD1. Germline CDR1 and CDR2: SGHDT and YYEEEE. This CDR3 spans 14 amino acids. The J segment lost 3 bases and the V segment lost 0 bases, leaving 0 bases of the junction unmatched. CDR3 sequence: CASSLGQGKNIQYF. CDR3 coding DNA: TGTGCCAGCAGCTTGGGACAGGGCAAAAACATTCAGTACTTC.

The chain carries TRBV5-1 and TRBJ2-7, with D perhaps TRBD2 (5 bases). V was cut by 3 bases and J by 6 bases, with 10 bases left in between. CDR1 SGHRS and CDR2 YFSETQ come from the germline V gene. CDR3 length: 12 amino acids. CDR3 in DNA: TGCGCCAGCAGCTACGGGAACCTCGAGCAGTACTTC. Protein: CASSYGNLEQYF.

This clone appeared once. This sequence joins TRBV28 and TRBJ1-4, with no clear D. Germline CDR1 and CDR2: MDHEN and SYDVKM. CDR3 length: 11 amino acids. V lost 3 bases and J lost 8, with 4 bases in between. CDR3 loop: CASSLAEKLFF. CDR3 nucleotides: TGTGCCAGCAGTTTGGCAGAAAAACTGTTTTTT.

This clone was seen a single time. This chain links TRBV5-6 with TRBJ1-6, with 8 bases fitting TRBD1. Germline V gene sequence: CDR1 SGHDT, CDR2 YYEEEE. J gave up 9 bases and V 4 bases, and 12 bases lay outside the gene matches. The CDR3 spans 16 residues. The CDR3 DNA reads TGTGCCAGCAGCCGTAGACAGGGGTCAGCACTTTCACCCCTCCACTTT. Translated, it gives CASSRRQGSALSPLHF. The full variable domain, completed using reference TRBV5-6 and TRBJ1-6, is DAGVTQSPTHLIKTRGQQVTLRCSPKSGHDTVSWYQQALGQGPQFIFQYYEEEERQRGNFPDRFSGHQFPNYSSELNVNALLLGDSALYLCASSRRQGSALSPLHFGNGTRLTVT.

This clone was detected only once. The V gene is TRBV7-3, the J gene TRBJ2-5; perhaps D is TRBD1 or TRBD2 (5 bases each). The CDR3 runs to 13 residues. Germline loops: CDR1 SGHTA, CDR2 FQGTGA. Trimming stripped 1 base from V and 5 bases from J, with 8 bases between. The CDR3: CASSLIREETQYF. The DNA of the CDR3 is TGTGCCAGCAGCTTAATCAGGGAGGAGACCCAGTACTTC.

The chain recombines TRBV10-3 with TRBJ2-7; 9 bases fit TRBD2. CDR1 and CDR2 from the germline V gene are ENHRY and SYGVKD. After removal of 5 bases from V and 6 bases from J, the junction contained 5 bases not matched to a gene. The CDR3 runs to 13 residues. CDR3 sequence reads: CAISMREGLEQYF. The CDR3 DNA follows: TGTGCCATCAGTATGCGGGAGGGCCTCGAGCAGTACTTC.

V and J are TRBV2 and TRBJ2-1; possibly TRBD2 for D (5 bases). The CDR3 has 14 amino acids. Trimming cost V 9 bases and J 2 bases, with 14 bases left between them. CDR1 and CDR2 from the germline V gene are SNHLY and FYNNEI. This chain's CDR3 is CASSSGIPYNEQFF. The CDR3 nucleotides read TGTGCCAGTTCGTCGGGAATCCCCTACAATGAGCAGTTCTTC.

V is TRBV4-3 and J is TRBJ1-2; D unclear. V lost 0 bases, J lost 8 bases, and 13 bases lay in between. The CDR3 extends over 14 amino acids. Germline lookup yields CDR1 LGHNA and CDR2 YSLEER. This CDR3 is CASSQDRGWRGYTF. The CDR3 DNA sequence: TGCGCCAGCAGCCAAGATCGGGGATGGCGGGGCTACACCTTC.

V usage is TRBV5-6 and J usage is TRBJ2-7; D may correspond to TRBD1 or TRBD2 (5 bases each). This CDR3 is built from 15 residues. Per germline, CDR1 SGHDT and CDR2 YYEEEE. The V end was cut by 3 bases, the J end by 2 bases, with 15 bases between. This CDR3 is CASSYRDERTYEQYF. Written as DNA, the CDR3 is TGTGCCAGCAGCTACCGGGACGAAAGGACCTACGAGCAGTACTTC.

The chain links TRBV11-2 to TRBJ2-2, with 8 bases matching TRBD2. There are 14 residues in the CDR3. Germline CDR1 SGHAT, CDR2 FQNNGV. The junction had 2 bases not matched to a gene; V was cut back by 3 bases and J by 5 bases. The CDR3 DNA reads as TGTGCCAGCAGCTTCGGGGGGGCGACCGGGGAGCTGTTTTTT. Its translation: CASSFGGATGELFF. The full variable domain, its missing parts supplied by reference TRBV11-2 and TRBJ2-2, is EAGVAQSPRYKIIEKRQSVAFWCNPISGHATLYWYQQILGQGPKLLIQFQNNGVVDDSQLPKDRFSAERLKGVDSTLKIQPAKLEDSAVYLCASSFGGATGELFFGEGSRLTVL.

DNA for the CDR3: TGTGCCAGCAGCTTAGGGACAGCGAATAGCAATCAGCCCCAGCATTTT. Translating gives CASSLGTANSNQPQHF. This sequence joins TRBV11-2 and TRBJ1-5, with D possibly TRBD1 on 6 matching bases. The CDR3 has 16 amino acids. Germline CDR1 is SGHAT and CDR2 is FQNNGV. V dropped 1 base and J dropped 0 bases, with 10 bases sitting between them.

The rearrangement joins TRBV6-5 to TRBJ2-3; 8 nucleotides line up with TRBD1. Germline V gene data show CDR1 as MNHEY and CDR2 as SVGAGI. The junction had 5 bases not matched to a gene; V was cut back by 4 bases and J by 2 bases. This CDR3 region has 15 residues. As DNA, the CDR3 is TGTGCCAGCAGTTCCGGACAGGGAAACACAGATACGCAGTATTTT. Amino acid sequence: CASSSGQGNTDTQYF.

This chain joins TRBV5-1 and TRBJ1-6; no firm D call. Per the germline V gene, CDR1 is SGHRS and CDR2 is YFSETQ. V was shortened by 1 base and J by 7 bases, with 6 bases between the two germline ends. CDR3 size: 13 residues. CDR3 coding DNA: TGCGCCAGCAGCTTGTCGGGCAATTCACCCCTCCACTTT. This sequence encodes CASSLSGNSPLHF.

The chain is built from TRBV19 and TRBJ1-1; D is unresolved. Per the germline V gene, CDR1 is LNHDA and CDR2 is SQIVND (reference sequence). CDR3 length equals 15 residues. V was clipped by 5 bases and J by 2 bases, with 15 bases between them. CDR3 loop: CASSSLGAGNTEAFF. In nucleotides, the CDR3 is TGTGCCAGTAGTTCCCTGGGTGCCGGAAACACTGAAGCTTTCTTT.

The V gene is TRBV7-9, the J gene TRBJ2-1, with 9 bases aligning to TRBD1. V lost 4 bases and J lost 5; bases outside the gene matches: 6. Germline CDR1 reads SEHNR; CDR2 reads FQNEAQ (reference sequence). The CDR3 spans 15 residues. For the CDR3, the DNA is TGTGCCAGCAGCTCCTCTAGGACAGGGGACAATGAGCAGTTCTTC. Amino acid sequence: CASSSSRTGDNEQFF.

The chain combines TRBV19 with TRBJ1-1; TRBD1 matches 8 bases. V trimming: 6 bases; J trimming: 3 bases; junction bases outside the gene matches: 3. The CDR3 spans 13 residues. Germline assignment: CDR1 LNHDA and CDR2 SQIVND (reference sequence). Written as DNA, the CDR3 is TGTGCCAGTAGCCAGACAGGGGACACTGAAGCTTTCTTT. Its translation is CASSQTGDTEAFF.

The V gene is TRBV7-6, the J gene TRBJ2-2; 9 bases fit TRBD2. The CDR3 spans 16 residues. Germline CDR1 is SGHVS and CDR2 is FNYEAQ. With 5 bases clipped from V and 7 bases from J, the junction kept 11 bases outside the gene matches. DNA of the CDR3: TGTGCCAGCAGCCCCTTCGCGGGGGGGCATAACGGGGAGCTGTTTTTT. Encoded protein: CASSPFAGGHNGELFF.

The V gene is TRBV18, the J gene TRBJ2-7; D ambiguous. This CDR3 spans 14 amino acids. The germline V gene encodes CDR1 KGHSH and CDR2 LQKENI. Trimming removed 1 base from V and 0 bases from J, with 7 bases in between. For the CDR3, the DNA is TGTGCCAGCTCACCACAGGTCAACTCCTACGAGCAGTACTTC. It yields the protein CASSPQVNSYEQYF.

This clone came up once. The chain uses TRBV19 and TRBJ2-5, with D perhaps TRBD2 (5 bases). V was shortened by 3 bases and J by 3 bases, with 14 bases between the two germline ends. CDR1 and CDR2 from the germline V gene are LNHDA and SQIVND (reference sequence). The CDR3 has 15 amino acids. The CDR3 DNA reads TGTGCCAGTAGTATTTCCCGGGGATTGGAAGAGACCCAGTACTTC. Amino acids: CASSISRGLEETQYF.